This T cell receptor beta chain was recovered during a study of blood T cell repertoires in COVID-19 (dated by TCRdb to 2020 to 2022). About the investigation overall: Samples from collaborators originated in the United States, Italy and Spain and spanned both the acute and convalescent phases of COVID-19. The material from the prospective study consisted of cDNA or gDNA derived from T cells, B-cell-depleted T cells, or PBMCs. Subjects who had been exposed to COVID-19, were actively infected with it, or had recovered from it provided the deeply sampled blood TCRbeta repertoires that made up the dataset. A freely available public database, intended as a resource for researchers studying the immune response to SARS-CoV-2, is where the repertoires were released. Samples came from the ongoing ImmuneRACE study (first 160 participants) plus 1,254 subjects from 6 global collaborators. Nearly every sample came with metadata listing a de-identified subject ID, COVID-19 status, age in years and sex. Where available, HLA class I and class II types were obtained from metadata supplied by the sample provider rather than from assay-based typing.

In the case of this clone: Its antigen has not been determined. No base-level quality is on record; no much larger clone is a single base apart.

Broader findings and caveats from the paper: Clinical and demographic metadata were provided uncurated, with the amount varying by source and participant.

TCRbeta CDR3 regions were amplified from genomic DNA using the immunoSEQ Assay, a bias-controlled multiplex PCR. The paper's data handling went like this. The number of nucleated cells in each sample was estimated from the amplification of reference gene primers within the assay. Sequence reads were collapsed and filtered to measure the absolute abundance of every unique TCRbeta CDR3 rearrangement. Productive Simpson clonality was computed per sample as the square root of Simpson's diversity index over productive rearrangements. As stored in TCRdb, this immuneACCESS dataset retains in-frame rearrangements with V and J assigned. A fraction of the clones does not appear; measured against another copy, unresolved V genes explain less than half of the discrepancy, and the remainder lacks a known reason. V and J calls and clone size are given by that table; D and trimming were obtained from the DNA. Here the sample has some 240,000 clones; approximately 83% occur a single time. The ten most abundant clones make up less than 4% of the sample.

CDR1 and CDR2, looked up from the germline V gene, are MDHEN and SYDVKM. Deletion took 6 bases off V and 2 bases off J, with a span of 7 bases between the germline ends. The CDR3 covers 12 residues, taking in both the cysteine and the phenylalanine. The kept DNA is CDR3 alone, 36 bases in frame from the first base. Participants in the prospective study were aged roughly 18 to 100 years, lived in some 24 United States geographic areas, and enrolled through a virtual design. In the prospective study, cohorts were assigned on the basis of participant-reported clinical history obtained from a screening survey and a study questionnaire. Mobile phlebotomists in the prospective study collected whole blood, serum and a nasopharyngeal or oropharyngeal swab from every participant. Over an approximately 2-month period, participants in the prospective study had the option of providing additional blood draws and questionnaires. Prospective study blood samples were shipped either frozen or at room temperature before DNA extraction.

The source is a woman aged 40 to 50 with acute COVID-19. The chain is assembled from TRBV28 and TRBJ1-2, with the D gene uncertain. The sample taken for sequencing was PBMCs or T cells enriched from blood (not recorded which). The nucleotides are TGTGCCAGCAGGGAGGGCAACTATGGCTACACCTTC. Its product reads: CASREGNYGYTF.